Below are 17 T cell receptor beta chains sequenced from a single sample in a study of cytomegalovirus exposure and HLA in healthy donors. PCR employed 60 Vbeta and 13 Jbeta primers. Produced via immunoSEQ multiplex PCR; TCRdb's table is partial and in-frame only. The sample has 150,000 to 200,000 clones; about three quarters are singletons. The sequenced sample was PBMCs. All receptors come from a man aged 35 to 55 in good health and CMV-seronegative.

The chain carries TRBV14 and TRBJ2-7, with 8 bases fitting TRBD2. The CDR3 runs 16 residues. Trimming cost V 1 base and J 7 bases; bases outside gene matches: 12. The V gene's germline CDR1 is SGHDN and CDR2 FVKESK. The DNA for the CDR3 is TGTGCCAGCAGCCAAGTTAACAGCGGGAGTCGACGTGAGCAGTACTTC. Translating gives CASSQVNSGSRREQYF.

The chain couples TRBV29-1 to TRBJ1-4, with TRBD1 identical over 10 bases. V shed 4 bases, J shed 8 bases, and the junction held 10 bases outside the gene matches. The germline CDR1 and CDR2 sequences are SQVTM and ANQGSEA. The CDR3 has 15 amino acids. The DNA for the CDR3 is TGCAGCGTTGGGGGCCCCGGGACAGGGGTCGAAAAACTGTTTTTT. Its protein is CSVGGPGTGVEKLFF.

This clone was detected a few times. The chain is built from TRBV7-8 and TRBJ2-1; TRBD2 aligns across 8 bases. Germline CDR1 and CDR2: SGHVS and FQNEAQ. CDR3 size: 17 residues. J was trimmed by 6 bases and V by 2 bases; bases with no gene match: 12. The CDR3 loop is CASSLRASSGGLNEQFF. The CDR3, as DNA: TGTGCCAGCAGCTTAAGGGCGAGCAGCGGGGGACTCAATGAGCAGTTCTTC.

The CDR3 nucleotides are TGTGCCAGCTCACCCTGGACAGGGGGATCCACTGAAGCTTTCTTT. Translation gives CASSPWTGGSTEAFF. This rearrangement joins TRBV18 to TRBJ1-1, with 10 nucleotides matching TRBD1. V gave up 3 bases and J gave up 4 bases; unmatched junction bases: 5. The CDR3 consists of 15 residues. Germline CDR1 reads KGHSH; CDR2 reads LQKENI.

The DNA of the CDR3 is TGCGCCAGCAGCTTGGGGGGAGGCAATAGCTATGGCTACACCTTC. Its protein is CASSLGGGNSYGYTF. This sequence joins TRBV5-1 and TRBJ1-2; no reliable D call. The CDR3 runs 15 residues. V was trimmed by 0 bases and J by 4 bases, leaving 13 bases between them. CDR1 and CDR2 from the germline V gene are SGHRS and YFSETQ.

The chain recombines TRBV13 with TRBJ1-3; D not certain. Looked up from germline, CDR1 is PRHDT and CDR2 is FYEKMQ (reference sequence). The CDR3 totals 14 residues. V was pared by 6 bases and J by 3 bases, with 12 bases between. Here the CDR3 reads CASSRYSGGNTIYF. CDR3 nucleotide sequence: TGTGCCAGCAGTCGATATTCAGGTGGAAACACCATATATTTT.

The chain recombines TRBV18 with TRBJ2-2, with 9 bases lining up with TRBD1. CDR1 KGHSH and CDR2 LQKENI come from the germline V gene. The CDR3 is 16 amino acids. After removal of 1 base from V and 4 bases from J, the junction contained 4 bases not matched to a gene. The CDR3 DNA follows: TGTGCCAGCTCACCACGGGGGACAGGGACCACCGGGGAGCTGTTTTTT. It translates to CASSPRGTGTTGELFF.

The chain carries TRBV9 and TRBJ1-4; 10 nucleotides line up with TRBD1. Losses at the gene ends were 3 bases for V and 4 bases for J; bases not matched to a gene: 6. The CDR3 sequence is 16 residues long. Germline-derived CDR1 and CDR2 are SGDLS and YYNGEE. CDR3 nucleotide sequence: TGTGCCAGCAGCGCCGGGACAGGGGTTGGTAATGAAAAACTGTTTTTT. Amino acid sequence: CASSAGTGVGNEKLFF.

This clone was counted once. The J gene is TRBJ1-6, the V gene TRBV10-1, with no clear D. Germline lookup yields CDR1 WNHNN and CDR2 SYGVQD (reference sequence). Trimming removed 3 bases from V and 8 bases from J, with 8 bases in between. The CDR3 length is 13 residues. The CDR3 here is CASSDGLHSPLHF. For the CDR3, the DNA is TGCGCCAGCAGTGACGGGTTGCATTCACCCCTCCACTTT.

The chain joins TRBV19 to TRBJ2-2, with D possibly matching TRBD2 (7 bases). CDR1 is LNHDA and CDR2 is SQIVND in the germline V gene (reference sequence). This CDR3 has 15 amino acids. V shed 9 bases and J shed 4 bases, with 18 bases lying between them. In DNA form, the CDR3 reads TGTGCCAGAAGGGGGGGGCTGCCAGGCACCGGGGAGCTGTTTTTT. Its protein is CARRGGLPGTGELFF.

The genes are TRBV6-5 and TRBJ2-7; TRBD1 agrees at 7 bases. Germline CDR1 reads MNHEY; CDR2 reads SVGAGI. The CDR3 covers 16 residues. Unmatched junction bases numbered 9, after V lost 1 base and J lost 3 bases. The CDR3 reads CASSYYLGTAVYEQYF. DNA for the CDR3: TGTGCCAGCAGTTACTACTTGGGGACAGCGGTCTACGAGCAGTACTTC.

This clone was seen once. The rearrangement links TRBV7-8 to TRBJ2-7; possibly TRBD2 for D (6 bases). The germline V and J ends were trimmed by 5 bases and 2 bases, with 13 bases remaining between them. This CDR3 region has 14 residues. Germline V gene lookup returns CDR1 SGHVS and CDR2 FQNEAQ. This chain's CDR3 is CASSVAGLTYEQYF. The CDR3 DNA follows: TGTGCCAGCAGCGTCGCGGGGCTCACCTACGAGCAGTACTTC.

The chain uses TRBV5-5 and TRBJ1-4; 7 nucleotides align to TRBD1. V was clipped by 4 bases and J by 6 bases; unmatched bases: 9. CDR1 is SGHKS, CDR2 YYEKEE, per germline (reference sequence). The length of the CDR3 is 15 residues. CDR3 sequence (DNA): TGTGCCAGCAGCCTGCGACAGGGAACGTATGAAAAACTGTTTTTT. This gives the protein CASSLRQGTYEKLFF.

The chain carries TRBV29-1 and TRBJ2-7; 14 bases line up with TRBD2. The CDR3 has 14 residues. CDR1 is SQVTM and CDR2 is ANQGSEA in the germline V gene. V lost 6 bases, J lost 0 bases, and 1 base stayed unmatched. As DNA, the CDR3 is TGCAGCGTCGGACTAGCGGGAGGCTCCTACGAGCAGTACTTC. Residues: CSVGLAGGSYEQYF.

CDR3 DNA sequence: TGTGCCAGCAGCCCCTCAGGTCAGGGGTCGTACACTGAAGCTTTCTTT. It is translated as CASSPSGQGSYTEAFF. The V call is TRBV7-2, the J call TRBJ1-1; maybe TRBD1 (6 bases). Germline V gene sequence: CDR1 SGHTA, CDR2 FQGNSA. The CDR3 is 16 amino acids. The V and J ends lost 5 bases and 3 bases respectively, with 19 bases between them. Together with reference TRBV7-2 and TRBJ1-1, the CDR3 gives the full variable domain: GAGVSQSPSNKVTEKGKDVELRCDPISGHTALYWYRQSLGQGLEFLIYFQGNSAPDKSGLPSDRFSAERTGGSVSTLTIQRTQQEDSAVYLCASSPSGQGSYTEAFFGQGTRLTVV.

The rearrangement uses TRBV7-2 and TRBJ1-2; 10 nucleotides match TRBD1. This CDR3 has 15 residues. V shed 5 bases and J 4 bases; nucleotides not matched to a gene: 7. CDR1 is SGHTA and CDR2 is FQGNSA in the germline V gene. The CDR3, as DNA: TGTGCCAGCAGCGAGGACAGGGGGTATCGCTATGGCTACACCTTC. Translation gives CASSEDRGYRYGYTF.

J is TRBJ1-6 and V is TRBV5-6; possible D gene TRBD1, 6 bases. Germline CDR1 is SGHDT and CDR2 is YYEEEE. The V end was cut by 0 bases, the J end by 3 bases, with 10 bases between. This CDR3 region has 16 residues. The CDR3 sequence: CASSLGGGGYNSPLHF. The CDR3 DNA is TGTGCCAGCAGCTTGGGGGGAGGGGGCTATAATTCACCCCTCCACTTT.